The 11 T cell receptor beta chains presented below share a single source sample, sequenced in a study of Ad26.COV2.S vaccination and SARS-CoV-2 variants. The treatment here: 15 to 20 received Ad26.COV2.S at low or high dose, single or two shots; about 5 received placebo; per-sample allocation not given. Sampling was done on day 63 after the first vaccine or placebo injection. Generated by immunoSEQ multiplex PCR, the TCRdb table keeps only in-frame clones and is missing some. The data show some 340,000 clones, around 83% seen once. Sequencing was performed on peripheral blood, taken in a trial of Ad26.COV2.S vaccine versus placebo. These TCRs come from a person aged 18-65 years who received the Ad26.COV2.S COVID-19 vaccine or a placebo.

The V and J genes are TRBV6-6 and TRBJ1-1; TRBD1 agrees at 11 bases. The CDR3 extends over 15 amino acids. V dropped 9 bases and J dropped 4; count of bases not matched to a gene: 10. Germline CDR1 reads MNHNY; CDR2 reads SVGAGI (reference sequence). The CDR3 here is CASQKLGTGGTEAFF. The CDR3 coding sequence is TGTGCCAGTCAAAAATTAGGGACAGGGGGCACTGAAGCTTTCTTT.

The DNA for the CDR3 is TGTGCCAGCAGCCAGTTACTGCAGGGGAGGTATGGCTACACCTTC. Protein product: CASSQLLQGRYGYTF. This chain joins TRBV3-1 (or the pseudogene TRBV3-2) and TRBJ1-2, with a tentative D call TRBD1 (6 bases). Trimming cost V 3 bases and J 5 bases, with 16 bases left between them. Germline V gene lookup returns CDR1 LGHDT and CDR2 YNNKEL (reference sequence). CDR3 length: 15 amino acids.

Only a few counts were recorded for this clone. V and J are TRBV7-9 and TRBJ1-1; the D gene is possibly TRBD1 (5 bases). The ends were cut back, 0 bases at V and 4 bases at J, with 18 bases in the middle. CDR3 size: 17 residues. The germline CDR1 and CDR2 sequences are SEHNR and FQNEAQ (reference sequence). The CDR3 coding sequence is TGTGCCAGCAGCTTAGCGGCCAGGGCCTTCTCCCCCACTGAAGCTTTCTTT. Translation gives CASSLAARAFSPTEAFF.

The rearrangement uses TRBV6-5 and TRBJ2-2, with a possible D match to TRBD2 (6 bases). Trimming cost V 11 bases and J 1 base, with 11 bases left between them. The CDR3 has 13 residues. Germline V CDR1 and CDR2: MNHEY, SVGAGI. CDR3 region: CAGGQMNTGELFF. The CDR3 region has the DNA TGTGCCGGAGGGCAGATGAACACCGGGGAGCTGTTTTTT.

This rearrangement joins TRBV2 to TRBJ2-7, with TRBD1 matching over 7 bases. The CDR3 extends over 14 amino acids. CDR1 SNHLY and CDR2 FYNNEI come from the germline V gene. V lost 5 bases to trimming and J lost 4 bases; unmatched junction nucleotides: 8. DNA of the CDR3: TGTGCCAGCAGTTTCCGGACAGGTGGATACGAGCAGTACTTC. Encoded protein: CASSFRTGGYEQYF. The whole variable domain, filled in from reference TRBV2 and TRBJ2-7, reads EPEVTQTPSHQVTQMGQEVILRCVPISNHLYFYWYRQILGQKVEFLVSFYNNEISEKSEIFDDQFSVERPDGSNFTLKIRSTKLEDSAMYFCASSFRTGGYEQYFGPGTRLTVT.

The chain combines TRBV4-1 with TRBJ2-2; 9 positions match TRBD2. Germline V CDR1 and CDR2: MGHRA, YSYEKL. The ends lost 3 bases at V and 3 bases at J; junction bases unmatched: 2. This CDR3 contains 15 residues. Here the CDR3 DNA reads TGCGCCAGCAGCCATAAGCGGGGGGACACCGGGGAGCTGTTTTTT. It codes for CASSHKRGDTGELFF.

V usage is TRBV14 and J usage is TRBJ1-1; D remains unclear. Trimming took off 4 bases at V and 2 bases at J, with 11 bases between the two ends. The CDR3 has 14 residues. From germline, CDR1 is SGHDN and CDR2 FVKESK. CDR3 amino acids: CASSPRRINTEAFF. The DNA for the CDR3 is TGTGCCAGCAGCCCCCGACGGATCAACACTGAAGCTTTCTTT.

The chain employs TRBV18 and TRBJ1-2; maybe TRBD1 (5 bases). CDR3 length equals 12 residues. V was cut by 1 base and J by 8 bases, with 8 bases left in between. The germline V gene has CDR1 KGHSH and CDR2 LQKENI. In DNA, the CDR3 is TGTGCCAGCTCACCACGGGGCAGAGGCTACACCTTC. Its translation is CASSPRGRGYTF.

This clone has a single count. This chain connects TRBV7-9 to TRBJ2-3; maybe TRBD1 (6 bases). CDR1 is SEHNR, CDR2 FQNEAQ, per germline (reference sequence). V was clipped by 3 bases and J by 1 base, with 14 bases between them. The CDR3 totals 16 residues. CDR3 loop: CASSLGVAGGTDTQYF. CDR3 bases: TGTGCCAGCAGCTTGGGGGTGGCAGGGGGCACAGATACGCAGTATTTT. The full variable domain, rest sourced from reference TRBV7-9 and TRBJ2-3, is DTGVSQNPRHKITKRGQNVTFRCDPISEHNRLYWYRQTLGQGPEFLTYFQNEAQLEKSRLLSDRFSAERPKGSFSTLEIQRTEQGDSAMYLCASSLGVAGGTDTQYFGPGTRLTVL.

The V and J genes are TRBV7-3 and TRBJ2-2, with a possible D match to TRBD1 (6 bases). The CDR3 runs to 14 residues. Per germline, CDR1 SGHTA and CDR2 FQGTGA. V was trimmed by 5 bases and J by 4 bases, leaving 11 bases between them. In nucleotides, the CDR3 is TGTGCCAGCAGCCGCCGAGGGGGCACCGGGGAGCTGTTTTTT. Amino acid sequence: CASSRRGGTGELFF.

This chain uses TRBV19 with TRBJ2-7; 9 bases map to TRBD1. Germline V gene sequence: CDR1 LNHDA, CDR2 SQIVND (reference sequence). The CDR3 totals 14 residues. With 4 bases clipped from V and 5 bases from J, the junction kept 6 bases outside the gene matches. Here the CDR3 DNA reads TGTGCCAGTAGTAACTCCGGGGACAGGGACGAGCAGTACTTC. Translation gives CASSNSGDRDEQYF.